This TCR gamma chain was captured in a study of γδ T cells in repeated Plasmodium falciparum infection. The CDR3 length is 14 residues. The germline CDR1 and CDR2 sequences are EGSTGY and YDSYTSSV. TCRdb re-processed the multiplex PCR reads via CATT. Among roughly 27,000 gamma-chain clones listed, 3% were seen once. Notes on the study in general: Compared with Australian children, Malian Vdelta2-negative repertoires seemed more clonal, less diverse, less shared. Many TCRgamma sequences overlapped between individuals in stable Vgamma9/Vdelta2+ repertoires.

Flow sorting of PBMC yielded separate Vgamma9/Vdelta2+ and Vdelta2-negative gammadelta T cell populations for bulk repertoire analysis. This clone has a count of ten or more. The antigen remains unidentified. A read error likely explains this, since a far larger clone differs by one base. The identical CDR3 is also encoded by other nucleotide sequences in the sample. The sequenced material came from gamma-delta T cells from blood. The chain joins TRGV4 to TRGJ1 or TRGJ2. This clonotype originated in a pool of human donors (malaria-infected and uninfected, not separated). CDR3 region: CATWDGPRRYKKLF. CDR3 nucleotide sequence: TGTGCTACCTGGGATGGGCCTCGTCGTTATAAGAAACTCTTT.